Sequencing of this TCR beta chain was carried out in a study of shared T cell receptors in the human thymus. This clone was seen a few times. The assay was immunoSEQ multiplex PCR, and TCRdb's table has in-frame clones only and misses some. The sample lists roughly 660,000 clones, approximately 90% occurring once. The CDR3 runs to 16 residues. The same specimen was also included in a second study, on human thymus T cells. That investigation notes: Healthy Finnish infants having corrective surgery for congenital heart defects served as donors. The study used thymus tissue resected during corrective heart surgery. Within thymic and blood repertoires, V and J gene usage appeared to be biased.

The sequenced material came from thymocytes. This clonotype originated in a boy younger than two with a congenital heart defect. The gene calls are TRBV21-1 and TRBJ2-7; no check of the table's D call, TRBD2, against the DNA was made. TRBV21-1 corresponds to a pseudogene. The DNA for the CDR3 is TGTGCCAGCAGCAAAGGCGGGGGAGACACAGCCTACGAGCAGTACTTC. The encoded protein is CASSKGGGDTAYEQYF.